Only a few counts were recorded for the clone carrying this T cell receptor (beta chain). This entry comes from a study of shared clonotypes between healthy human individuals. On sorted subsets, replicate PCRs used 150 to 250 ng DNA, or some 27,000 T cell genomes. Sequencing used immunoSEQ multiplex PCR; TCRdb keeps in-frame clones, though not all of them. Seen here are over a million clones, 60% to 80% observed once, and the top ten hold around 1.5%. Germline V gene lookup returns CDR1 KGHSH and CDR2 LQKENI. The CDR3 contains 14 residues. V lost 4 bases, J lost 5 bases, and 6 bases stayed unmatched. J is TRBJ1-1 and V is TRBV18, with 8 nucleotides matching TRBD1. Sequencing input: memory CD4+ T cells sorted from blood. Subset of the sample: CD45RA-negative fraction. The TCR was taken from a man between 18 and 29 years old in good health. The CDR3 bases are TGTGCCAGCTCACTAAACACAGGGGGAACTGAAGCTTTCTTT. Translation: CASSLNTGGTEAFF.